This TCR beta chain was found in a study of blood T cells in healthy people across ages. Study findings and constraints: Estimates drawn from one million T cells were deemed to understate diversity. Age showed a roughly linear inverse relationship with TCR beta diversity per million T cells.

This clonotype turned up a few times. Its antigen remains unidentified. The donors, healthy Caucasians from Russia, were aged 6 to 90. Every donor provided roughly 10 milliliters of peripheral blood. Then a second PCR, running roughly 7 to 11 cycles, was carried out with a sample-barcoded 5' primer and a J-beta primer mix. TCRdb ran MiXCR on the 5' RACE reads and lists one entry per CDR3 protein. This sample has around 690,000 distinct CDR3 sequences; about 53% occur once, and the top ten carry more than 35%. Germline-derived CDR1 and CDR2 are MNHEY and SVGEGT. The junction had 1 base not matched to a gene; V was cut back by 4 bases and J by 5 bases. The CDR3 loop spans 14 amino acids.

Sample: blood. The genes are TRBV6-2 or TRBV6-3 and TRBJ2-1, with TRBD2 matching over 11 bases. The receptor's source is a man in his sixties in good health. The CDR3 bases are TGTGCCAGCAGTTGGGGACTAGCGGACAATGAGCAGTTCTTC. The encoded protein is CASSWGLADNEQFF.